The table lists the clone carrying this T cell receptor (beta chain) with a few counts. Its antigen is as yet unknown. The CDR3 has 17 amino acids. CDR1 and CDR2 from the germline V gene are SEHNR and FQNEAQ (reference sequence). Trimming cost V 5 bases and J 0 bases; bases outside gene matches: 7. This entry is derived from a study of regulatory T cells in long-lasting Graves disease. Study-wide findings and caveats: TCR diversity was lower in persistent than newly diagnosed Graves' disease. Thyroid tissue was not studied; only peripheral blood was. Gene preferences differed: TRBV28, TRBJ1-2, TRBJ2-5 in persistent cases.

Construction of TCR beta libraries relied on iRepertoire HTBI primers and on Arm-PCR targeting CDR3 regions. TCRdb analysed the multiplex PCR reads with MiXCR anew, one entry per CDR3 protein. The sample has roughly 300,000 distinct CDR3 sequences, roughly a fifth seen once. Stated time point: persistent/refractory GD, antithyroid drugs over 5 years with positive TRAb. After RNA was extracted from PBMCs, the TCR library was made from it. This chain uses TRBV7-9 with TRBJ2-2, with 9 bases identical to TRBD2. The clonotype originates from a female donor with Graves disease. The sequences come from peripheral blood mononuclear cells (PBMCs), collected when the disease was refractory, from a patient treated with antithyroid drugs. In DNA, the CDR3 is TGTGCCAGCAGCACTCATCTAGCGGGGCCGAACACCGGGGAGCTGTTTTTT. This codes for CASSTHLAGPNTGELFF.